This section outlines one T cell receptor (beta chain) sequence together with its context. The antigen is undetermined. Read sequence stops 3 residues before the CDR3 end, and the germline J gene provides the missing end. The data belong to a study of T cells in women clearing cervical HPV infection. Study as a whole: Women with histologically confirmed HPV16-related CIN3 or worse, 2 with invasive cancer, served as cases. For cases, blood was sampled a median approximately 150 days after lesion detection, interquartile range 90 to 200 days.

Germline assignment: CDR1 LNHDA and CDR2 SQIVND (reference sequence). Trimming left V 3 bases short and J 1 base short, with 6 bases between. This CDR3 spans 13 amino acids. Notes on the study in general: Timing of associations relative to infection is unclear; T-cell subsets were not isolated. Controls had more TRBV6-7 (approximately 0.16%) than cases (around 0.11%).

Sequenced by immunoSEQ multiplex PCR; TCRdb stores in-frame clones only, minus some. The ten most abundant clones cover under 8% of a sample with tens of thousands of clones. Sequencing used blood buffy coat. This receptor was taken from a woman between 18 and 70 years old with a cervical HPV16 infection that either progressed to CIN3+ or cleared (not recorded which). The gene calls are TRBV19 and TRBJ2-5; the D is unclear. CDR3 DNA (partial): TGTGCCAGTAGTATCGACTTCCAAGAGACC. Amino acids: CASSIDFQET. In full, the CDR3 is CASSIDFQETQYF.